This T cell receptor beta chain was observed in a study of blood T cell repertoires in COVID-19. Trimming cost V 4 bases and J 4 bases, with 18 bases left between them. Germline V gene data show CDR1 as SGHRS and CDR2 as YFSETQ. This CDR3 region has 15 residues. Profiling relied on immunoSEQ multiplex PCR, and the TCRdb table lists in-frame clones only, not all of them. The sample shows 270,000 or so clones, roughly 85% of them seen only once. Those designated as exposed participants met a COVID-19 case within 2 weeks before study entry. Sequencing was performed on PBMCs or T cells enriched from blood (not recorded which). This receptor was identified in a woman aged 45-59 years who had been exposed to COVID-19. V is TRBV5-1 and J is TRBJ2-7; maybe TRBD2 (6 bases). In nucleotides, the CDR3 is TGCGCCAGCAGCCCCGACGGGCAGGAGGGATACGAGCAGTACTTC. It is translated as CASSPDGQEGYEQYF.